The 5 T cell receptor beta chains below come from one sample, sequenced in a study of regulatory T cells in long-lasting Graves disease. With iRepertoire HTBI primers and Arm-PCR of CDR3 regions, TCR beta libraries were built. Via MiXCR, TCRdb re-called the multiplex PCR reads, giving one row per CDR3 protein. This sample has under 300,000 distinct CDR3 sequences, with 15% to 20% found just once. Regarding time point: newly diagnosed GD, antithyroid drugs for less than 3 months. After RNA was extracted from PBMCs, the TCR library was made from it. The sample was also linked to a second study, of T cells in Graves' hyperthyroidism and ophthalmopathy.

The specimen comprised peripheral blood mononuclear cells (PBMCs), sampled at new diagnosis, from a patient treated with antithyroid drugs. The source is a woman in her twenties or thirties with Graves disease.

This clonotype appeared many times. A read error may account for a junction end that differs from germline. V and J are TRBV5-1 and TRBJ1-1; 7 bases agree with TRBD1. The germline V gene encodes CDR1 SGHRS and CDR2 YFSETQ. The CDR3 is 15 amino acids. CDR3 region: CASSLTGTRATEAFF. The DNA for the CDR3 is TGTGCCAGCAGCTTGACAGGGACAAGAGCCACTGAAGCTTTCTTT. Complete variable domain (other parts from reference TRBV5-1 and TRBJ1-1): KAGVTQTPRYLIKTRGQQVTLSCSPISGHRSVSWYQQTPGQGLQFLFEYFSETQRNKGNFPGRFSGRQFSNSRSEMNVSTLELGDSALYLCASSLTGTRATEAFFGQGTRLTVV.

This clonotype was detected many times. V gene TRBV20-1 combines with J gene TRBJ2-1; maybe TRBD2 (5 bases). Trimming shortened V by 5 bases and J by 0 bases, and 17 bases separated the two germline ends. This CDR3 region has 16 residues. Germline V gene data show CDR1 as DFQATT and CDR2 as SNEGSKA (reference sequence). The CDR3 DNA follows: TGCAGTGCTTCCTTCGGCGGGCTAAGCTCCTACAATGAGCAGTTCTTC. Translating gives CSASFGGLSSYNEQFF.

A word on this clonotype: A far larger clone is one nucleotide away, so this likely arose from a read error. This chain links TRBV11-2 with TRBJ2-1; the match to TRBD1 covers 8 bases. V was pared by 4 bases and J by 10 bases, with 15 bases of the junction left unmatched. The CDR3 runs 16 residues. The V gene's germline CDR1 is SGHAT and CDR2 FQNNGV. The CDR3 sequence is CASSSTRTGLGYEQFF. The CDR3 DNA reads as TGTGCCAGCAGCTCCACCCGGACAGGGCTGGGCTACGAGCAGTTCTTC.

This clonotype was detected many times. The chain recombines TRBV7-9 with TRBJ2-7; 8 nucleotides match TRBD1. Germline trimming cut 5 bases from V and 6 bases from J; bases unmatched to any gene: 0. The germline V gene has CDR1 SEHNR and CDR2 FQNEAQ (reference sequence). The CDR3 length is 11 residues. The CDR3 region is CASSGQGEQYF. The CDR3 DNA is TGTGCCAGCAGCGGACAGGGCGAGCAGTACTTC.

For this clonotype: A much larger clone is a single base away; this may be a read error. The chain links TRBV7-2 to TRBJ2-7; no clear D gene. CDR3 length: 13 residues. Looked up from germline, CDR1 is SGHTA and CDR2 is FQGNSA. The CDR3, as DNA: TGTGCCAGCAGCGCCGCCCCCCTCTACGAGCAGTGCTTC. Translation gives CASSAAPLYEQCF.